The source of this T cell receptor beta chain is a study of CXCR3-negative and CXCR3-positive naive CD8 T cells. Whole-study results and caveats: With surface CD5 comparable between naive subsets, TCR strength was estimated using properties derived from the TRB CDR3. Hydrophobicity of TRB CDR3s was greater in CXCR3-positive naive cells than in CXCR3-negative naive cells. High diversity, comparable across both naive subsets, contrasted with much lower diversity in memory CD8+ cells.

As for this clonotype: The antigen is unknown.

The CD45RO-CCR7+CD27+CD95- phenotype denoted naive CD8+ T cells. The CDR3 contains 13 residues. Libraries of TRB cDNA were made by 5' RACE and carried UMIs. TCRdb reprocessed the 5' RACE reads, keeping one entry per CDR3 protein, no DNA. Its clone listing holds 100,000 to 150,000 distinct CDR3 sequences. The specimen sequenced was naive CXCR3- CD8+ T cells from blood. Stated subset: CD45RO-CCR7+CD27+CD95- naive CD8+ T cells lacking CXCR3 (TNR3-). The receptor was isolated from a human donor in good health. Some clones in this sample may be carry-over from other donors' samples. The chain recombines TRBV12-3 or TRBV12-4 with TRBJ2-7; TCRdb proposes TRBD1, but this gene call is untestable without DNA. This CDR3 is CASRPRGQKEQYF.